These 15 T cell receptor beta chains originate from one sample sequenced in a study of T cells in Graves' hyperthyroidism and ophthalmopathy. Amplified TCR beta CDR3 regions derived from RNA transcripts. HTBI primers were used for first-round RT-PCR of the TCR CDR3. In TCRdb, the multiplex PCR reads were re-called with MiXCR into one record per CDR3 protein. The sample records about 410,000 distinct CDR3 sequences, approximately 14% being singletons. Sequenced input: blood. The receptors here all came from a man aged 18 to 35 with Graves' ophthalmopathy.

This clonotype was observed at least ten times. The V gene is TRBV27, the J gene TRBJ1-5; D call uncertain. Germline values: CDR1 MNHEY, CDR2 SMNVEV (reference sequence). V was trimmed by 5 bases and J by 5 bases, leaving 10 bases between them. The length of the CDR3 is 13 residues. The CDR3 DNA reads TGTGCCAGCAGTCCCGCGGGCCATCAGCCCCAGCATTTT. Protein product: CASSPAGHQPQHF.

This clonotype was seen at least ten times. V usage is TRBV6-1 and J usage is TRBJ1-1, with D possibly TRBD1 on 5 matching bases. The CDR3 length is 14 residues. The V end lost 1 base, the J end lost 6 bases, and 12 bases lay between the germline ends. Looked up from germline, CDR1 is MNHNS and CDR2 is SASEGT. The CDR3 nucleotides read TGTGCCAGCAGTGAAGGGGGGAGGTCGGCTGAAGCTTTCTTT. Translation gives CASSEGGRSAEAFF.

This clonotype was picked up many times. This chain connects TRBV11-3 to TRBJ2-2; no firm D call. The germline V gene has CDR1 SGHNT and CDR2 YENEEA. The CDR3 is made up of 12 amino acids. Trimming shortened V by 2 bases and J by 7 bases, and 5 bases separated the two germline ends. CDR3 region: CASSLQDGELFF. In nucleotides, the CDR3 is TGTGCCAGCAGCTTACAAGACGGGGAGCTGTTTTTT. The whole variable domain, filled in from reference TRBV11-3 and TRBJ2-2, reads EAGVVQSPRYKIIEKKQPVAFWCNPISGHNTLYWYLQNLGQGPELLIRYENEEAVDDSQLPKDRFSAERLKGVDSTLKIQPAELGDSAVYLCASSLQDGELFFGEGSRLTVL.

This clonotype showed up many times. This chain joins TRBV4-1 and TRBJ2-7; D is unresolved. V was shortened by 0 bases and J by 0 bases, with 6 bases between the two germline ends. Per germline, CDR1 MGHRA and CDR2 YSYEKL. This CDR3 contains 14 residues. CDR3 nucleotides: TGCGCCAGCAGCCAAGAACGGAACTCCTACGAGCAGTACTTC. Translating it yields CASSQERNSYEQYF.

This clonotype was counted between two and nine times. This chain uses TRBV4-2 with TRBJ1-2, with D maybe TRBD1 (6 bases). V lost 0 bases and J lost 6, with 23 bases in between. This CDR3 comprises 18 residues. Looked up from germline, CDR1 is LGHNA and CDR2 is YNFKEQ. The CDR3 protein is CASSQDFQGSGPGDGYTF. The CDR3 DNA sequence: TGTGCCAGCAGCCAAGATTTTCAGGGGAGTGGGCCGGGGGATGGCTACACCTTC.

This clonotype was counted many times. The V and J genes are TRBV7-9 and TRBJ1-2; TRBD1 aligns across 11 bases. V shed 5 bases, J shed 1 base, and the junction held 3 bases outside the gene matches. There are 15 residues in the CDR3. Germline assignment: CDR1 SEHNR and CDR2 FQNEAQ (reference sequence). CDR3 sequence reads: CASSGTGGINYGYTF. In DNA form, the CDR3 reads TGTGCCAGCAGCGGGACAGGGGGTATTAACTATGGCTACACCTTC.

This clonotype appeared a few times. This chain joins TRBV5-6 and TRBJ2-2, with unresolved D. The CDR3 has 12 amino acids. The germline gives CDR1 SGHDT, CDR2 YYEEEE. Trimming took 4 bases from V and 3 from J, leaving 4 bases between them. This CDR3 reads CASSIYTGELFF. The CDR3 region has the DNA TGTGCCAGCAGCATTTACACCGGGGAGCTGTTTTTT.

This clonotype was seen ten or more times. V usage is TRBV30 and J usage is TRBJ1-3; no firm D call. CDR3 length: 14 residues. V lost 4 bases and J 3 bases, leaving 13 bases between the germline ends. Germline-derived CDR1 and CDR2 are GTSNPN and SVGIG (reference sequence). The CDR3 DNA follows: TGTGCCTGGACTCGAACACCCTTTGGAAACACCATATATTTT. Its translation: CAWTRTPFGNTIYF.

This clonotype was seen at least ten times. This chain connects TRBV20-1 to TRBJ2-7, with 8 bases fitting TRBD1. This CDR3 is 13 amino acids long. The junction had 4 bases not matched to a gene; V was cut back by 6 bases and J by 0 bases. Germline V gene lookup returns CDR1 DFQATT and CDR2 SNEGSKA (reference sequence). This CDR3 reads CSAPTGGSYEQYF. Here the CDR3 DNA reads TGCAGTGCCCCAACAGGGGGCTCCTACGAGCAGTACTTC.

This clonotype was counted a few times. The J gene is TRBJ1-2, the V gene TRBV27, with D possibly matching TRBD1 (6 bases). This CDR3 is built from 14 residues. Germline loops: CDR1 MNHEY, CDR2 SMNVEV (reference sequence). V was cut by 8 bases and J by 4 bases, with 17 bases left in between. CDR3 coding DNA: TGTGCCAGCGGAGGCTCAACAGGGCCCTATGGCTACACCTTC. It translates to CASGGSTGPYGYTF.

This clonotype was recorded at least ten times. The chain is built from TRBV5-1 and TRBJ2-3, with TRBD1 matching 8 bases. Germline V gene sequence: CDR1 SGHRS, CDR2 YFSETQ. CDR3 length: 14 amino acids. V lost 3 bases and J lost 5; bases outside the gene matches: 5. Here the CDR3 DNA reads TGCGCCAGCAGCTGGACAGGGAGGATAGATACGCAGTATTTT. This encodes CASSWTGRIDTQYF.

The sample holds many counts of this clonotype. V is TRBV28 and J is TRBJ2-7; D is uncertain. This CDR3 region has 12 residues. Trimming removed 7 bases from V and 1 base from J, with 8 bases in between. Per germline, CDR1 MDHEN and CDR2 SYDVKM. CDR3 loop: CASNIPSYEQYF. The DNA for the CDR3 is TGTGCCAGCAACATCCCTTCCTACGAGCAGTACTTC.

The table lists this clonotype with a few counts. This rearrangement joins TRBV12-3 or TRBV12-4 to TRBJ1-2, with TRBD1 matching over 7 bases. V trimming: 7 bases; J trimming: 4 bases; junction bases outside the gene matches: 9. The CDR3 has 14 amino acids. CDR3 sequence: CASTLPGTAYGYTF. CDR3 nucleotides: TGTGCCAGCACCTTACCAGGGACAGCCTATGGCTACACCTTC.

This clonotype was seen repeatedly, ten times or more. CDR3 bases: TGTGCCAGCAAGTCGGGGTATATGAACACTGAAGCTTTCTTT. Translated: CASKSGYMNTEAFF. The chain uses TRBV2 and TRBJ1-1; D gene unclear. The V gene lost 7 bases and the J gene lost 0 bases, with 12 bases spanning the gap. The CDR3 has 14 amino acids. Germline V gene sequence: CDR1 SNHLY, CDR2 FYNNEI.

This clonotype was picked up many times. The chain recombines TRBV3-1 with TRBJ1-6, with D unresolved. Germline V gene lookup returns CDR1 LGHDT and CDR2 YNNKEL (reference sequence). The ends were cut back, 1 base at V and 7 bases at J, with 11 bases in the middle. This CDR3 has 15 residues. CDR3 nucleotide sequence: TGTGCCAGCAGCCAAGTTGACCGGAGCAATTCACCCCTCCACTTT. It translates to CASSQVDRSNSPLHF.